A selection of T cell receptor beta chains follows, all from one sample in a study of CD8 T cells in ankylosing spondylitis. One entry per CDR3 protein results from TCRdb running MiXCR on the 5' RACE reads. The sample has roughly 86,000 distinct CDR3 sequences; roughly 8.8% are singletons. Source material: blood, either unsorted or a sorted T cell fraction (not recorded which). The receptors shown here come from a male donor with ankylosing spondylitis or in good health (not recorded which). Both conserved end residues are trimmed from each CDR3. D genes are given only for firm matches. Some rows have no size entry. The others give once, few or many, or a class for an expanded clone.

cdr3_aa v_call clone_size d_call j_call
ASTGDAWTEQY TRBV19 - - TRBJ2-7
ASSSTGWGTDTQY TRBV27 - - TRBJ2-3
ASSGTSTNEKLF TRBV6-1 many - TRBJ1-4
ASSQRDSFSTDTQY TRBV28 many - TRBJ2-3
ASSRNRGPLSYEQY TRBV27 few - TRBJ2-7
SARDTPGWRDTQY TRBV20-1 many - TRBJ2-3
ASRFRGSFHNEQF TRBV28 - - TRBJ2-1
ASSFWDRGSQETQY TRBV5-1 - TRBD1 TRBJ2-5
ASSPRTGGNYEQY TRBV7-2 - TRBD1 TRBJ2-7
ASSLEGTVAYNEQF TRBV7-9 - TRBD1 TRBJ2-1
ASSSSGTDTQY TRBV2 many - TRBJ2-3
ASSSQFGEYYGYT TRBV5-5 many - TRBJ1-2
ASSYSTGGPYEQY TRBV6-2/TRBV6-3 many TRBD1 TRBJ2-7
SADQGAVGYT TRBV20-1 - TRBD1 TRBJ1-2
ASSPGTAVGKTQY TRBV7-2 many - TRBJ2-5
ASSYAGIRETQY TRBV5-1 many - TRBJ2-5
ASSSPRAGDTQY TRBV13 many - TRBJ2-3
ASSGLGQGLYGANVLT TRBV9 few TRBD1 TRBJ2-6
ASSWGRSTINYGYT TRBV7-9 few - TRBJ1-2
SVPNGPAGQPTDTQY TRBV29-1 many - TRBJ2-3
ASSRQGNSNQPQH TRBV12-3/TRBV12-4 many TRBD1 TRBJ1-5
ASSASGTSVYEQY TRBV9 many TRBD2 TRBJ2-7
SVERRGSMNTEAF TRBV29-1 many - TRBJ1-1
ASSKDPTDTQY TRBV5-1 many - TRBJ2-3
SAGGLAKNIQY TRBV20-1 many - TRBJ2-4
SVVGRGYEQY TRBV29-1 many - TRBJ2-7
ASSFSGGHEQY TRBV12-3/TRBV12-4 many TRBD1 TRBJ2-7